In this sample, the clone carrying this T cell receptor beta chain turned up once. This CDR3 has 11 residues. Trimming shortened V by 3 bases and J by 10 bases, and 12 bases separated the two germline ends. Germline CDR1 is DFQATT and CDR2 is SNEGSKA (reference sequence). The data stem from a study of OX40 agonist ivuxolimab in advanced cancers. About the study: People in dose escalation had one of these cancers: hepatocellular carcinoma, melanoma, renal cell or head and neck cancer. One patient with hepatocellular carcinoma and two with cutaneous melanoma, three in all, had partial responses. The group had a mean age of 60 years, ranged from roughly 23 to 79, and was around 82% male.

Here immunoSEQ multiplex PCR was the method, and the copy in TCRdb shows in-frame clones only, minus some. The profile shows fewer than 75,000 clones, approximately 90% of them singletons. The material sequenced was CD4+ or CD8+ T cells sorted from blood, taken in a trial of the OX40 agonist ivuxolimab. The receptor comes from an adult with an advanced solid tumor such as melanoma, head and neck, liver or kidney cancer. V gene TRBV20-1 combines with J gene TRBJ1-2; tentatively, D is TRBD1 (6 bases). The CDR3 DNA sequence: TGCAGTGCTAGCCACGGACAGACCTACACCTTC. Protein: CSASHGQTYTF.